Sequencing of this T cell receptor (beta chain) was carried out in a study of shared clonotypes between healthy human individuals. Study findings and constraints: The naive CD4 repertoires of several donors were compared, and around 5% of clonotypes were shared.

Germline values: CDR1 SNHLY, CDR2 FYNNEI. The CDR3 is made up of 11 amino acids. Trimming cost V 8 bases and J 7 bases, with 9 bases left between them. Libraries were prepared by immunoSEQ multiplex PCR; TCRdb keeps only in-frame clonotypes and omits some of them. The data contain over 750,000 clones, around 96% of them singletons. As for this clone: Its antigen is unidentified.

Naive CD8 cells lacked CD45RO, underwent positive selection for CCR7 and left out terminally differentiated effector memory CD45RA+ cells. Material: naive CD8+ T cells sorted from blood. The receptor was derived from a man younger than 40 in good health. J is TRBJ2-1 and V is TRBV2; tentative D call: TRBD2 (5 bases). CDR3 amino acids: CASLGSNEQFF. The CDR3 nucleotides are TGTGCCAGCCTAGGGAGTAATGAGCAGTTCTTC.